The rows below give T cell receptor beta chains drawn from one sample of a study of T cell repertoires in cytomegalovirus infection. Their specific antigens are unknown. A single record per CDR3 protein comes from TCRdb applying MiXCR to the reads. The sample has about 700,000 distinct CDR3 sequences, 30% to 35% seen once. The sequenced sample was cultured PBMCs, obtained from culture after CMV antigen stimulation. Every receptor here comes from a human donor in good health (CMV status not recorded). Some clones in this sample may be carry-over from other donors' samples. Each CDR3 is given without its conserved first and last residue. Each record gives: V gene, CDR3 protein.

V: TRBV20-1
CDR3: SAHRRGRYEQY

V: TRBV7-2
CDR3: ASSAYTGVLNTEAF

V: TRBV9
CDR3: ASSVASLGNSPLH

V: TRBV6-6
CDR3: ASSYSKAQGVNEQF

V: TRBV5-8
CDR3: ASSLGQVGDYGYT

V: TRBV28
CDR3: ASGVGYGTDTQY

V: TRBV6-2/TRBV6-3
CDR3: ASDRATGQPQH

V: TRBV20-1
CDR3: SAQSLWTSGTDTQY

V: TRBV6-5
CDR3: ASGGGQDYNEQF

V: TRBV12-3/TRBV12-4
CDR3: ASREGASSYEQY

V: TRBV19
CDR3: ASSIRLAFNEQF

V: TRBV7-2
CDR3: ASSPLPGNTEAF

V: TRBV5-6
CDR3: ASSFQYNEQF

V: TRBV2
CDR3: ASSEGTGGILGYT

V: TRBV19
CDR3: ASSIGWAGAPKLF

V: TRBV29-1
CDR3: SVLEESYYGYT

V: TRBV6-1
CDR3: ASRRTVSSYEQY

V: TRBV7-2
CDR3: ASAPGGRETQY

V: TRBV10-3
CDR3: AISEPSTGTGSEKLF

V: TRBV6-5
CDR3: ASSSGQGFQETQY

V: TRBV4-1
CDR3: ASRSDTSPLYEQY

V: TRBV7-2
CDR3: ASSLESGVAYEQY

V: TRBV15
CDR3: ATRRQAGETQY

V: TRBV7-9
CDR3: ASSPGGSGRTETQY

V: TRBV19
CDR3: ASISRGGRENPPFTDTQY

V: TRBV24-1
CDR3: ATSDPTGNNYGYT

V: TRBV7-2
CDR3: ASSSRVGGQPQH

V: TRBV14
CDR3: ASSRDSVVREQY

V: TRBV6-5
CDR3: ASSYGPTQY

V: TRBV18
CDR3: ASQPVKGTYEQY

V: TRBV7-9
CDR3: ASSKNYGYT

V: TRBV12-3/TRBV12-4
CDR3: ASSIRTSGAPSTDTQY

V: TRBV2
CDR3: ASSGLNTGELF

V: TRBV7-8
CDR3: ASSTGRIKETQY

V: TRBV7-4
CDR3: ASSFSGRARFEQF

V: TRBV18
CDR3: ASSPGGKDSEQY

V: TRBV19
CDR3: ASTPGHRSEAF

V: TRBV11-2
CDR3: ASSRQLASNTGELF

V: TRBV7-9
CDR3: ASSLVLFLQNRDTIY

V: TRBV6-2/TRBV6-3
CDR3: ASSYASGRAIYEQY

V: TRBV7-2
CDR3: ASSLAGGVTYEQY

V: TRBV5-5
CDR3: ASSLTGGEPPLH

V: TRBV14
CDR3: ASSHPGGSSYNEQF

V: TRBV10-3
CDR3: AISDQSGANVLT

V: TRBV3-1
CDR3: ASSQAVGAYQETQY

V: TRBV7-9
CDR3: ASSWTGFTGELF

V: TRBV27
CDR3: ASSSSRQGRVAF

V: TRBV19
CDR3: ASTPTSAPDTQY

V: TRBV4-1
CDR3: ASSQVPGREQF

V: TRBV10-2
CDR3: ASRAVLGEQF

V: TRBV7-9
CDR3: ASSTVDGDTDTQY